What follows are 7 T cell receptor beta chains derived from one specimen sequenced in a study of cytomegalovirus exposure and HLA in healthy donors. Sequencing was performed with immunoSEQ multiplex PCR; in TCRdb, only in-frame clones are kept and a portion is missing. The sample has about 79,000 clones; over 85% are singletons. Sequencing was carried out using PBMCs. The receptors shown here come from a young woman in good health and CMV-seronegative.

Only a few counts were recorded for this clone. The genes are TRBV27 and TRBJ1-1; possibly TRBD1 for D (6 bases). The CDR3 is made up of 14 amino acids. With 0 bases removed from V and 2 bases from J, the gap between germline ends came to 7 bases. From germline, CDR1 is MNHEY and CDR2 SMNVEV (reference sequence). CDR3 DNA: TGTGCCAGCAGTTTATCAGGGGGAAACACTGAAGCTTTCTTT. This sequence encodes CASSLSGGNTEAFF.

This clone has just one count. This chain joins TRBV30 and TRBJ1-2, with 7 bases matching TRBD1. Germline CDR1 reads GTSNPN; CDR2 reads SVGIG (reference sequence). CDR3 size: 16 residues. Unmatched junction bases numbered 14, after V lost 3 bases and J lost 4 bases. The CDR3 bases are TGTGCCTGGAGGAAGGGGGCAGGGACTCGCATCTATGGCTACACCTTC. Translated: CAWRKGAGTRIYGYTF.

The V and J genes are TRBV18 and TRBJ1-1, with D perhaps TRBD1 (6 bases). Germline lookup yields CDR1 KGHSH and CDR2 LQKENI. CDR3 length: 14 amino acids. V lost 6 bases to trimming and J lost 1 base, with 12 bases between them. The CDR3 coding sequence is TGTGCCAGCTCTCTCACGGACAGGAACACTGAAGCTTTCTTT. It specifies CASSLTDRNTEAFF.

The chain recombines TRBV11-2 with TRBJ1-1; TRBD1 agrees at 12 bases. V trimming: 6 bases; J trimming: 4 bases; junction bases outside the gene matches: 12. Germline assignment: CDR1 SGHAT and CDR2 FQNNGV. CDR3 length: 17 amino acids. CDR3 nucleotide sequence: TGTGCCAGCAGACAAAGGAAGGGACAGGGGGCTATCACTGAAGCTTTCTTT. This sequence encodes CASRQRKGQGAITEAFF.

This chain joins TRBV5-4 and TRBJ2-3, with D maybe TRBD2 (7 bases). The CDR3 length is 16 residues. From germline, CDR1 is SGHNT and CDR2 YYREEE (reference sequence). The V end lost 2 bases, the J end lost 4 bases, and 17 bases lay between the germline ends. CDR3 protein: CASSFPEGGRADTQYF. CDR3 coding DNA: TGTGCCAGCAGCTTCCCTGAGGGGGGGCGGGCAGATACGCAGTATTTT.

This clone has just a few counts. The chain combines TRBV6-5 with TRBJ2-7, with D perhaps matching TRBD1 (6 bases). The CDR3 contains 15 residues. V was trimmed by 0 bases and J by 4 bases, leaving 13 bases between them. Germline-derived CDR1 and CDR2 are MNHEY and SVGAGI. The CDR3 region has the DNA TGTGCCAGCAGTTACTCGTCCGGACAGTTTTACGAGCAGTACTTC. Amino acid sequence: CASSYSSGQFYEQYF.

The chain links TRBV7-8 to TRBJ1-2; 7 bases are a match to TRBD1. The V segment lost 5 bases and the J segment 7 bases; nucleotides outside the gene matches: 16. Germline V gene lookup returns CDR1 SGHVS and CDR2 FQNEAQ. CDR3 length: 16 amino acids. CDR3 bases: TGTGCCAGCAGCGCGCCGCTATGGGACAGCGACACTGGCTACACCTTC. Translated: CASSAPLWDSDTGYTF. The complete variable domain, with remaining parts taken from reference TRBV7-8 and TRBJ1-2, reads GAGVSQSPRYKVAKRGQDVALRCDPISGHVSLFWYQQALGQGPEFLTYFQNEAQLDKSGLPSDRFFAERPEGSVSTLKIQRTQQEDSAVYLCASSAPLWDSDTGYTFGSGTRLTVV.